This T cell receptor beta chain is from a study of neurological immune-mediated disorders. This clonotype was seen repeatedly, ten times or more. What it recognizes is unknown. Study findings and constraints: There were no CDR3 amino acid sequences shared by expanded clones across subjects, a result suggesting private repertoires in all groups. There was no association between the multiple sclerosis repertoire cluster and any clinical or MRI feature.

The germline V gene has CDR1 SGHRS and CDR2 YFSETQ. The CDR3 runs 15 residues. V gave up 4 bases and J gave up 3 bases; unmatched junction bases: 5. The making of cDNA relied on 5'RACE with 10-nucleotide random UMIs. TCRdb used MiXCR to reprocess the 5' RACE reads, holding one entry per CDR3 protein. Of 60,000 to 70,000 distinct CDR3 sequences listed, roughly 5% are singletons. This TCR came from a human donor with multiple sclerosis. The donor label of this sample is uncertain. The chain combines TRBV5-1 with TRBJ2-2; 8 nucleotides agree with TRBD1. What was sequenced was PBMCs. CDR3 amino acids: CASSVGQGYTGELFF. The CDR3 DNA is TGCGCCAGCAGCGTCGGACAGGGATACACCGGGGAGCTGTTTTTT.